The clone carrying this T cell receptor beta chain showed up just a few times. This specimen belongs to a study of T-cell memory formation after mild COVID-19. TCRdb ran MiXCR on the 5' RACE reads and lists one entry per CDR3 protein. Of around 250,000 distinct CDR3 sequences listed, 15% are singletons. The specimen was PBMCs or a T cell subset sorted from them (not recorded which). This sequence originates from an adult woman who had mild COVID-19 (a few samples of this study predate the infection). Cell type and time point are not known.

The CDR3 here is CASSFGRGRNTGELFF. CDR3 bases: TGCGCCAGCAGCTTTGGGCGGGGTCGGAACACCGGGGAGCTGTTTTTT. The chain couples TRBV5-1 to TRBJ2-2; weak D call: TRBD2 (6 bases). Germline CDR1 SGHRS, CDR2 YFSETQ. This CDR3 has 16 amino acids. V lost 2 bases and J lost 1, with 12 bases in between. Full variable domain (rest looked up from reference TRBV5-1 and TRBJ2-2): KAGVTQTPRYLIKTRGQQVTLSCSPISGHRSVSWYQQTPGQGLQFLFEYFSETQRNKGNFPGRFSGRQFSNSRSEMNVSTLELGDSALYLCASSFGRGRNTGELFFGEGSRLTVL.